This TCR beta chain was documented in a study of control samples from healthy donors and cancer patients (dated by TCRdb to 2019 to 2021). To note about this clone: The antigen this receptor binds is unknown. No much larger clone is present one base from it, and per-base qualities are unavailable.

Library prep was done by the immunoSEQ multiplex PCR assay. The source is immuneACCESS, and TCRdb retained only in-frame sequences with V and J called. Part of the clones is not carried over; for the studies checked, unresolved V genes explain less than half of this, and the remainder is unexplained. The sample table holds some 130,000 clones, of which around nine tenths were seen once. The top ten clonotypes cover 4.5% to 7% of the sample. From the germline V gene (reference sequence), CDR1 is SEHNR and CDR2 is FQNEAQ. The CDR3 contains 13 residues, cysteine and phenylalanine counted. Only the CDR3 DNA is retained, 39 bases long and in frame from the first base. V lost 2 bases and J lost 3 bases; the stretch between them is 7 bases long.

This clonotype was sampled from a man between 18 and 35 years old in good health. The specimen was blood. The chain uses TRBV7-9 and TRBJ1-1, with the D segment identity uncertain. The CDR3 sequence is CASSLTQYTEAFF. The nucleotides read TGTGCCAGCAGCTTAACCCAGTACACTGAAGCTTTCTTT.